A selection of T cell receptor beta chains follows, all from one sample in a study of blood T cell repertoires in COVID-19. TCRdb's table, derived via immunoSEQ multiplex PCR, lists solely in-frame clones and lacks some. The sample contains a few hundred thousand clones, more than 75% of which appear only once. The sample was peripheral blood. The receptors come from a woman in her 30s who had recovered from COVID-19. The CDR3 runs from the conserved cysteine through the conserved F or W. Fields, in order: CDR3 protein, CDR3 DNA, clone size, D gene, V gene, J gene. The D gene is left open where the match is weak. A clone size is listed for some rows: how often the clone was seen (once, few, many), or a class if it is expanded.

CDR3aa: CSASPEGSYGYTF
CDR3nt: TGCAGTGCTAGTCCGGAGGGGTCCTATGGCTACACCTTC
abundance: once
d_gene: NA
v_gene: TRBV20-1
j_gene: TRBJ1-2

CDR3aa: CATSRDRTDYEQYF
CDR3nt: TGTGCCACCAGCAGAGATCGGACAGACTACGAGCAGTACTTC
abundance: NA
d_gene: NA
v_gene: TRBV15
j_gene: TRBJ2-7

CDR3aa: CSVVLGASGYTF
CDR3nt: TGCAGCGTTGTGTTGGGGGCGTCTGGCTACACCTTC
abundance: NA
d_gene: NA
v_gene: TRBV29-1
j_gene: TRBJ1-2

CDR3aa: CASSLAAENYGYTF
CDR3nt: TGTGCCAGCAGCTTAGCGGCAGAAAACTATGGCTACACCTTC
abundance: NA
d_gene: NA
v_gene: TRBV7-9
j_gene: TRBJ1-2

CDR3aa: CASRWGRAFF
CDR3nt: TGTGCCAGCAGGTGGGGCCGGGCTTTCTTT
abundance: few
d_gene: NA
v_gene: TRBV6-5
j_gene: TRBJ1-1

CDR3aa: CASSPQTGSYEQYF
CDR3nt: TGTGCCAGCAGCCCTCAGACAGGATCCTACGAGCAGTACTTC
abundance: NA
d_gene: NA
v_gene: TRBV3-1/TRBV3-2
j_gene: TRBJ2-7

CDR3aa: CASSEHFGRGADSPLHF
CDR3nt: TGTGCCAGCAGCGAGCATTTCGGGAGAGGGGCGGATTCACCCCTCCACTTT
abundance: NA
d_gene: NA
v_gene: TRBV9
j_gene: TRBJ1-6

CDR3aa: CASSLQGNQPQHF
CDR3nt: TGTGCCAGCAGCTTACAGGGAAATCAGCCCCAGCATTTT
abundance: NA
d_gene: NA
v_gene: TRBV5-6
j_gene: TRBJ1-5

CDR3aa: CASSFGSGNEQYF
CDR3nt: TGTGCCAGCAGCTTTGGTTCCGGGAACGAGCAGTACTTC
abundance: few
d_gene: NA
v_gene: TRBV11-2
j_gene: TRBJ2-7

CDR3aa: CASSSDRDTEAFF
CDR3nt: TGTGCCAGCAGTTCGGACAGGGACACTGAAGCTTTCTTT
abundance: few
d_gene: TRBD1
v_gene: TRBV7-2
j_gene: TRBJ1-1

CDR3aa: CASSYSGQGREQETQYF
CDR3nt: TGTGCCAGCAGTTACTCCGGACAGGGGAGGGAACAAGAGACCCAGTACTTC
abundance: NA
d_gene: TRBD1
v_gene: TRBV6-2/TRBV6-3
j_gene: TRBJ2-5

CDR3aa: CASKDRVETDTQYF
CDR3nt: TGTGCCAGCAAGGACAGGGTTGAGACAGATACGCAGTATTTT
abundance: NA
d_gene: TRBD1
v_gene: TRBV2
j_gene: TRBJ2-3

CDR3aa: CASSSFLGSSYNEQFF
CDR3nt: TGTGCCAGCAGCTCCTTTTTAGGGAGCTCCTACAATGAGCAGTTCTTC
abundance: NA
d_gene: NA
v_gene: TRBV9
j_gene: TRBJ2-1

CDR3aa: CASNEDRARGRTF
CDR3nt: TGTGCCAGCAACGAGGACAGGGCAAGAGGTCGTACCTTC
abundance: NA
d_gene: TRBD1
v_gene: TRBV19
j_gene: TRBJ1-2

CDR3aa: CASMPDSYGYTF
CDR3nt: TGTGCCAGCATGCCGGACAGCTATGGCTACACCTTC
abundance: NA
d_gene: NA
v_gene: TRBV2
j_gene: TRBJ1-2

CDR3aa: CASSPGTNNEQFF
CDR3nt: TGTGCCAGCAGCCCCGGGACTAACAATGAGCAGTTCTTC
abundance: NA
d_gene: TRBD2
v_gene: TRBV7-3
j_gene: TRBJ2-1

CDR3aa: CASTRGITEAFF
CDR3nt: TGTGCCAGTACGCGCGGAATCACTGAAGCTTTCTTT
abundance: NA
d_gene: NA
v_gene: TRBV19
j_gene: TRBJ1-1

CDR3aa: CASSLGGVFTEAFF
CDR3nt: TGTGCCAGCAGCTTAGGGGGGGTTTTCACTGAAGCTTTCTTT
abundance: NA
d_gene: NA
v_gene: TRBV11-2
j_gene: TRBJ1-1

CDR3aa: CASRPGQGRGETQYF
CDR3nt: TGTGCCAGCAGGCCGGGACAGGGGAGGGGAGAGACCCAGTACTTC
abundance: NA
d_gene: TRBD1
v_gene: TRBV6-5
j_gene: TRBJ2-5

CDR3aa: CASSPSGRGRAPDTQYF
CDR3nt: TGTGCCAGCAGCCCTAGCGGGAGGGGTAGGGCGCCAGATACGCAGTATTTT
abundance: few
d_gene: TRBD2
v_gene: TRBV28
j_gene: TRBJ2-3

CDR3aa: CASRREGVGQGTYEQYF
CDR3nt: TGTGCCAGCAGAAGAGAGGGTGTAGGACAGGGGACCTACGAGCAGTACTTC
abundance: NA
d_gene: TRBD1
v_gene: TRBV27
j_gene: TRBJ2-7

CDR3aa: CASSVYWTSGPNTGELFF
CDR3nt: TGTGCCAGCAGCGTATATTGGACTAGCGGACCGAACACCGGGGAGCTGTTTTTT
abundance: NA
d_gene: TRBD2
v_gene: TRBV9
j_gene: TRBJ2-2

CDR3aa: CASSLRQGLAFF
CDR3nt: TGTGCCAGCAGCTTAAGACAGGGGCTGGCTTTCTTT
abundance: NA
d_gene: TRBD1
v_gene: TRBV11-2
j_gene: TRBJ1-1

CDR3aa: CASSLDQGGNTIYF
CDR3nt: TGTGCCAGCAGCTTGGACCAGGGCGGAAACACCATATATTTT
abundance: NA
d_gene: NA
v_gene: TRBV5-4
j_gene: TRBJ1-3

CDR3aa: CASSQRGETGDSNQPQHF
CDR3nt: TGTGCCAGCAGCCAAAGGGGCGAGACAGGGGATAGCAATCAGCCCCAGCATTTT
abundance: NA
d_gene: TRBD1
v_gene: TRBV3-1/TRBV3-2
j_gene: TRBJ1-5

CDR3aa: CASTSKTGDTEAFF
CDR3nt: TGTGCCAGCACCTCAAAGACAGGGGACACTGAAGCTTTCTTT
abundance: once
d_gene: TRBD1
v_gene: TRBV5-4
j_gene: TRBJ1-1